The clone carrying this T cell receptor (beta chain) was counted only a few times. Antigen unknown. 60 Vbeta and 13 Jbeta primers were used in PCR. The data were produced by immunoSEQ multiplex PCR, yet TCRdb's version contains in-frame clones alone and is incomplete. There are approximately 120,000 clones in the sample; over 65% occur only once, and roughly 3.1% lies in the top ten. These data originate in a study of cytomegalovirus exposure and HLA in healthy donors. The overall study: A prior analysis found 117 million unique TCR beta sequences from around 190 million T cells. Study-wide results and limits: With later analysis, a missense DCLRE1C variant became linked to TCR beta V- and J-gene trimming. In an earlier analysis, in some 500 donors, most V segments appeared productive either ~90% or ~30% of the time. Through in vitro validation, three CMV-associated chains were shown to be specific for CMV antigens.

V was cut by 6 bases and J by 2 bases, with 4 bases left in between. The CDR3 runs to 11 residues. The V gene's germline CDR1 is SEHNR and CDR2 FQNEAQ (reference sequence). The gene calls are TRBV7-9 and TRBJ2-5; D gene uncertain. This TCR came from a man in his thirties or forties in good health and CMV-seronegative. The sequenced sample was PBMCs. The CDR3 sequence: CASSMQETQYF. For the CDR3, the DNA is TGTGCCAGCAGTATGCAAGAGACCCAGTACTTC.